This T cell receptor beta chain originates from a study of cytomegalovirus exposure and HLA in healthy donors. Study-level results: CMV serostatus was the sole immune exposure information available.

The donors comprised healthy bone marrow donors. The ends lost 2 bases at V and 2 bases at J; junction bases unmatched: 8. The germline V gene has CDR1 SGHRS and CDR2 YFSETQ. This CDR3 is built from 16 residues. The PCR employed 60 Vbeta primers together with 13 Jbeta primers. Original processing notes: About 11 million of tens of millions of unique TCR beta chains were shared, per a later count. Produced via immunoSEQ multiplex PCR; TCRdb's table is partial and in-frame only. The DNA gave D and trimming, while V, J and clone size come from that table. Of about 110,000 clones detected, about two thirds appear once; the ten largest clones hold roughly 9%. A word on this clone: The antigen is undetermined.

Sequencing was performed on PBMCs. This TCR was recovered from a man aged 30 to 39 in good health and CMV-seropositive. This chain connects TRBV5-1 to TRBJ2-3; 7 bases line up with TRBD1. CDR3 coding DNA: TGCGCCAGCAGCTTTCCAGGGGGTAGTGACACAGATACGCAGTATTTT. Translating gives CASSFPGGSDTDTQYF.